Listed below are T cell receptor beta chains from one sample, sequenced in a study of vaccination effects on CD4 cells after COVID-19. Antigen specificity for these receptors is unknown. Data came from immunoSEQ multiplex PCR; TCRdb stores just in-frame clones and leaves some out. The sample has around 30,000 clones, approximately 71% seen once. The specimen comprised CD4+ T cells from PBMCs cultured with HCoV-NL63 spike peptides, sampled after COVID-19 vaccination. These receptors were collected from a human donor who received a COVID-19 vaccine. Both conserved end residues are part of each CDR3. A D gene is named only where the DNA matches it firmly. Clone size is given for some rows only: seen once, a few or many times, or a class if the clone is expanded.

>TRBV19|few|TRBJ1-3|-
TGTGCCAGTAGTATCCCCATCTCTGGAAACACCATATATTTT
CASSIPISGNTIYF
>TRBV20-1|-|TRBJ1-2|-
TGCAGTGCTAGTAGGGAGAACTATGGCTACACCTTC
CSASRENYGYTF
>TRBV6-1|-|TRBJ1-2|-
TGTGCCAGCAGTGAATTAACAGGGCCAAACTATGGCTACACCTTC
CASSELTGPNYGYTF
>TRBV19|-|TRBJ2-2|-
TGTGCCAGTAGTATAGAGCAGGGGGGGAACACCGGGGAGCTGTTTTTT
CASSIEQGGNTGELFF
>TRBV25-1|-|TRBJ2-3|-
TGTGCCAGCAGTGAATCTGAGACATCTTCTACAGATACGCAGTATTTT
CASSESETSSTDTQYF
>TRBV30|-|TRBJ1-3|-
TGTGCCTGGCCGTCCTCTGGAAACACCATATATTTT
CAWPSSGNTIYF
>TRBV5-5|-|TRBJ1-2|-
TGTGCCAGCAGCTTGCGAGGGGATTACTACACCTTC
CASSLRGDYYTF
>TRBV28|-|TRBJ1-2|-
TGTGCCAGCAGTGCTCAGACCTATGGCTACACCTTC
CASSAQTYGYTF
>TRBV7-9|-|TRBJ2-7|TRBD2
TGTGCCAGCAGCCCAACCGCCGGGACTAGCGGGGGGCTCTACGAGCAGTACTTC
CASSPTAGTSGGLYEQYF
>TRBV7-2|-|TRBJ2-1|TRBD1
TGTGCCAGCAGCCGCTCAGGGGGCTGGGGAAATGAGCAGTTCTTC
CASSRSGGWGNEQFF
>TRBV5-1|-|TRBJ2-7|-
TGCGCCAGCAGCCCAACCCACAGCGGGCGTAACTCCTACGAGCAGTACTTC
CASSPTHSGRNSYEQYF
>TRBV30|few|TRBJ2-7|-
TGTGCCTGGAGTACAACAAAATACGAGCAGTACTTC
CAWSTTKYEQYF
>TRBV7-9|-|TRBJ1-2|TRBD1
TGTGCCAGCAGCAAAGCGAGGGGGCGGAGGTATGGCTACACCTTC
CASSKARGRRYGYTF
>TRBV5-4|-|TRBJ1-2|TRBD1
TGTGCCAGCAGCTTGGTTGGGATCCAGGGGGTCTATGGCTACACCTTC
CASSLVGIQGVYGYTF
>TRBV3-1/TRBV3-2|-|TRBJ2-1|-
TGTGCCAGCAGCCAAGGCAGCACTCCGACATACAATGAGCAGTTCTTC
CASSQGSTPTYNEQFF
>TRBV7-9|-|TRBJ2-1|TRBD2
TGTGCCAGCAGCAGCCAAAGTAGTAGCGGGAGGCATGGTGAGCAGTTCTTC
CASSSQSSSGRHGEQFF
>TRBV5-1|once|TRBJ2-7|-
TGCGCCAGCAGCTTGGCAGGTACTACCTCCTACGAGCAGTACTTC
CASSLAGTTSYEQYF
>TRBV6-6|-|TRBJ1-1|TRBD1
TGTGCCAGCAGTCAGGGGGGGAACACTGAAGCTTTCTTT
CASSQGGNTEAFF
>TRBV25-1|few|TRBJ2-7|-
TGTGCCAGCAGTGAATACGAGCAGTACTTC
CASSEYEQYF
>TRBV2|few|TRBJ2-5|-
TGTGCCAGCAGGGCCCGCCAGGCAGGGCGGGAGACCCAGTACTTC
CASRARQAGRETQYF
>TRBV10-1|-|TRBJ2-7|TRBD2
TGCGCCAGCAGCCCCGGGACTAGCGGGGGCAACCCCTACGAGCAGTACTTC
CASSPGTSGGNPYEQYF
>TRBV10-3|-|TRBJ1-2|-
TGTGCCATCAGTGAGAACAGGGTCTATGGCTACACCTTC
CAISENRVYGYTF
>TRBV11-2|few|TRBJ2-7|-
TGTGCCAGCAGCTTCAGGGGCCGTTCCTACGAGCAGTACTTC
CASSFRGRSYEQYF
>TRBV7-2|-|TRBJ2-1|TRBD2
TGTGCCAGCAGCTCGGACCTAGCGGGGGGGGTCTACAATGAGCAGTTCTTC
CASSSDLAGGVYNEQFF
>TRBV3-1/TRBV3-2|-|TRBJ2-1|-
TGTGCCAGCAGCCAAGATAACTCCTACAATGAGCAGTTCTTC
CASSQDNSYNEQFF
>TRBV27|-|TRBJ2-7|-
TGTGCCAGCAGTTTACTACAGGGCTCCTACGAGCAGTACTTC
CASSLLQGSYEQYF
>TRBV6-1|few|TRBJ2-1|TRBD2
TGTGCCAGCAGTGACGCCGGGACTAGCGGGGGGAATGAGCAGTTCTTC
CASSDAGTSGGNEQFF
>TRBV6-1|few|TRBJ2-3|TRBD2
TGTGCCAGCAGTGACCGGTGGCGGGAGGGCCAGGATACGCAGTATTTT
CASSDRWREGQDTQYF
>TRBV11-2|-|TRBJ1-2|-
TGTGCCAGCAGCCACTCGGGCAATGGCTACACCTTC
CASSHSGNGYTF
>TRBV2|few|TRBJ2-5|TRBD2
TGTGCCAGCAGTGAGGGACTAGCGGGAGTAGGGGAGACCCAGTACTTC
CASSEGLAGVGETQYF
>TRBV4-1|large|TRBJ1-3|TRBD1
TGCGCCAGCAGACCCGACAGGGACCCACGAAACACCATATATTTT
CASRPDRDPRNTIYF
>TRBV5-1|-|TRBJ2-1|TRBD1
TGCGCCAGCAGCTTGGACAGGGGGTACGAGCAGTTCTTC
CASSLDRGYEQFF
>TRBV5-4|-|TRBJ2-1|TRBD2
TGTGCCAGCAGTCCCGGGACTAGCGGCCCTAAAAATCAGTTCTTC
CASSPGTSGPKNQFF
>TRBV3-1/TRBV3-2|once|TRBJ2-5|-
TGTGCCAGCAGCCGTCAAGAGACCCAGTACTTC
CASSRQETQYF
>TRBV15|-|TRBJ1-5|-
TGTGCCACCAGCAGAGATAAGGGTCTAAATCAGCCCCAGCATTTT
CATSRDKGLNQPQHF
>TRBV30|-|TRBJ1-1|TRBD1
TGTGCCTGGAGTGGGTCAGGGGGACCTGAAGCTTTCTTT
CAWSGSGGPEAFF
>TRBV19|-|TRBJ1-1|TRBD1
TGTGCCAGTACCCCCCCGGGAAACAGGGGGCGGGTGACTGAAGCTTTCTTT
CASTPPGNRGRVTEAFF
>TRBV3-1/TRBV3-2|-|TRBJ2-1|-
TGTGCCAGCAGCCAAGGTCGTATGCGGGGAGGTGAGCAGTTCTTC
CASSQGRMRGGEQFF
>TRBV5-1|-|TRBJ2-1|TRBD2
TGCGCCAGCAGCTTGGCCGGGACTAGCGGGGGGCCAAGCTCCTACAATGAGCAGTTCTTC
CASSLAGTSGGPSSYNEQFF
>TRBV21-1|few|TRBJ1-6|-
TGTGCCAGCACCCTGGGGACCAGCTCCTATAATTCACCCCTCCACTTT
CASTLGTSSYNSPLHF
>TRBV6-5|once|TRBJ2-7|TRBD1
TGTGCCAGCAGCGCAGGACAGGGGTCAACCTACGAGCAGTACTTC
CASSAGQGSTYEQYF
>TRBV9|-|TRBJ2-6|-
TGTGCCAGCAGCGTGTTGGGGACCTCTGGGGCCAACGTCCTGACTTTC
CASSVLGTSGANVLTF
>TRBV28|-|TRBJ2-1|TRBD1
TGTGCCAGCAGTCCTCTTCACAGGGGTACCTACAATGAGCAGTTCTTC
CASSPLHRGTYNEQFF
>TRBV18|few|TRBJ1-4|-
TGTGCCAGCTCACCGTCGTCTCCAGGTTTGGATGAAAAACTGTTTTTT
CASSPSSPGLDEKLFF